This TCR beta chain is from a study of T cells expressing NK-cell markers. Study-level background: Source material for TCR beta repertoires consisted of sorted CD3+CD56+NKG2C+, CD3+CD56+NKG2C- and CD3+CD56-NKG2C+ T cells. The eight sequenced donors comprised seven who were HCMV-seropositive and one who was seronegative. Study outcomes and limitations: In several donors, dominant NKG2C+ clonotypes were about 1.0-7.5% of CD8+ T cells.

As regards this clonotype: Its antigen is as yet unknown.

Synthesis of TCR beta cDNA relied on 5'RACE template switching carrying UMIs. TCRdb reanalyzed the 5' RACE reads, giving one entry per CDR3 protein sequence and no DNA. This table lists 440,000 or so distinct CDR3 sequences. The CDR3 is 12 residues long. In germline, CDR1 is SGHKS, CDR2 YYEKEE (reference sequence). The material sequenced was blood T cells: a sorted CD56 or NKG2C T cell subset, CD4+ or CD8+ T cells, or bulk PBMC T cells (not recorded which). The chain uses TRBV5-5 and TRBJ1-3. This sequence originates from a woman between 18 and 70 years old in good health. CDR3 amino acids: CASSPEGHTIYF.